These 12 T cell receptor beta chains share one sample of origin, sequenced in a study of T-cell reconstitution after alpha-beta-depleted transplantation in children. Using unique molecular identifiers, the investigators prepared the TCRbeta library. TCRdb reprocessed the PCR reads with MiXCR, giving one entry per CDR3 protein. The sample contains 450,000 to 600,000 distinct CDR3 sequences, 15% to 20% of which appear only once. The sample here was PBMCs from the stem cell graft donor, taken from the stem cell graft. The receptors come from a human donor who donated a stem cell graft to a child with acute lymphoblastic leukemia.

CDR3 region: CASSVAPSGGLGGYTF. The CDR3 region has the DNA TGTGCCAGCAGCGTAGCCCCCTCCGGTGGCCTCGGAGGCTACACCTTC. J is TRBJ1-2 and V is TRBV9, with D unresolved. V was pared by 0 bases and J by 8 bases, with 20 bases between. The V gene's germline CDR1 is SGDLS and CDR2 YYNGEE. CDR3 length equals 16 residues.

This sequence joins TRBV6-1 and TRBJ2-1, with D unclear. Germline CDR1 MNHNS, CDR2 SASEGT. Trimming took off 6 bases at V and 4 bases at J, with 19 bases between the two ends. This CDR3 region has 16 residues. In DNA, the CDR3 is TGTGCCAGCAGCGTAGCCCGGACCGCCGGATACAATGAGCAGTTCTTC. Protein sequence: CASSVARTAGYNEQFF.

This chain uses TRBV5-5 with TRBJ2-1; 12 nucleotides agree with TRBD2. The CDR3 has 16 amino acids. CDR1 and CDR2 from the germline V gene are SGHKS and YYEKEE (reference sequence). The J segment lost 5 bases and the V segment lost 2 bases, leaving 5 bases of the junction unmatched. For the CDR3, the DNA is TGTGCCAGCAGCTTTACGGGACTAGCGGGTGACAATGAGCAGTTCTTC. It encodes CASSFTGLAGDNEQFF. The variable domain in full, completed from reference TRBV5-5 and TRBJ2-1, reads DAGVTQSPTHLIKTRGQQVTLRCSPISGHKSVSWYQQVLGQGPQFIFQYYEKEERGRGNFPDRFSARQFPNYSSELNVNALLLGDSALYLCASSFTGLAGDNEQFFGPGTRLTVL.

The table lists this clonotype with a few counts. This chain joins TRBV24-1 and TRBJ2-1; tentatively, D is TRBD1 (5 bases). From germline, CDR1 is KGHDR and CDR2 SFDVKD. The CDR3 spans 15 residues. Trimming pared 6 bases from V and 4 bases from J, leaving 15 bases between. CDR3 residues: CATSQGGIAYNEQFF. The CDR3 DNA sequence: TGTGCCACCAGTCAGGGCGGAATCGCTTACAATGAGCAGTTCTTC.

This clonotype showed up many times. The chain is built from TRBV5-1 and TRBJ2-3; TRBD2 aligns across 7 bases. The CDR3 is 15 residues long. Trimming at V came to 5 bases and at J to 0 bases, leaving 6 bases not matched to a gene. Germline V gives CDR1 SGHRS, CDR2 YFSETQ. The CDR3 here is CASRLTSVSTDTQYF. CDR3 in DNA: TGCGCCAGCAGGCTTACTAGCGTGAGCACAGATACGCAGTATTTT.

This clonotype appeared a few times. The chain uses TRBV5-1 and TRBJ2-7; the D gene is possibly TRBD2 (5 bases). The CDR3 spans 15 residues. The germline V gene encodes CDR1 SGHRS and CDR2 YFSETQ. V gave up 0 bases and J gave up 0 bases, with 10 bases separating them. Written as DNA, the CDR3 is TGCGCCAGCAGCTTGGAGGGTCGGGACTCCTACGAGCAGTACTTC. It translates to CASSLEGRDSYEQYF.

V usage is TRBV7-9 and J usage is TRBJ2-7, with unresolved D. V was pared by 1 base and J by 4 bases, with 8 bases between. This CDR3 region has 13 residues. Germline CDR1 SEHNR, CDR2 FQNEAQ (reference sequence). CDR3 residues: CASSLGWTYEQYF. In nucleotides, the CDR3 is TGTGCCAGCAGCTTAGGCTGGACGTACGAGCAGTACTTC. Supplemented by reference TRBV7-9 and TRBJ2-7, the full variable domain reads DTGVSQNPRHKITKRGQNVTFRCDPISEHNRLYWYRQTLGQGPEFLTYFQNEAQLEKSRLLSDRFSAERPKGSFSTLEIQRTEQGDSAMYLCASSLGWTYEQYFGPGTRLTVT.

The rearrangement joins TRBV5-1 to TRBJ2-7, with TRBD2 identical over 14 bases. V dropped 0 bases and J dropped 5; count of bases not matched to a gene: 4. This CDR3 has 16 amino acids. CDR1 and CDR2 (germline): SGHRS, YFSETQ. The CDR3 spells CASSLAGLAGEHEQYF. DNA of the CDR3: TGCGCCAGCAGCTTGGCGGGACTAGCGGGAGAACACGAGCAGTACTTC.

The J gene is TRBJ1-1, the V gene TRBV5-6; D might be TRBD1 (5 bases). Trimming removed 2 bases at V and 0 bases at J, with 11 bases between. The CDR3 runs to 15 residues. Germline CDR1 reads SGHDT; CDR2 reads YYEEEE. The CDR3 spells CASSFRAGLNTEAFF. The CDR3 DNA is TGTGCCAGCAGCTTCCGGGCAGGGCTGAACACTGAAGCTTTCTTT.

J is TRBJ1-2 and V is TRBV27, with unresolved D. The CDR3 covers 14 residues. In germline, CDR1 is MNHEY, CDR2 SMNVEV (reference sequence). The V end lost 5 bases, the J end lost 3 bases, and 13 bases lay between the germline ends. Written as DNA, the CDR3 is TGTGCCAGCAGTCCCGACACACTATACTATGGCTACACCTTC. It yields the protein CASSPDTLYYGYTF.

This clonotype was seen only a few times. The chain employs TRBV20-1 and TRBJ2-7; the D gene is possibly TRBD1 (5 bases). V lost 3 bases to trimming and J lost 4 bases, with 19 bases between them. This CDR3 region has 15 residues. The V gene's germline CDR1 is DFQATT and CDR2 SNEGSKA (reference sequence). The chain's CDR3 is CSARGREAKWYEQYF. The CDR3 DNA is TGCAGTGCTAGGGGCAGGGAAGCAAAATGGTACGAGCAGTACTTC.

This chain links TRBV20-1 with TRBJ1-3, with D unclear. The CDR3 contains 11 residues. V was cut by 6 bases and J by 8 bases, with 11 bases left in between. Per the germline V gene, CDR1 is DFQATT and CDR2 is SNEGSKA (reference sequence). CDR3 sequence reads: CSAPIADTIYF. For the CDR3, the DNA is TGCAGTGCACCAATTGCCGACACCATATATTTT.